The present TCR beta chain was sequenced within a study of identical twins. TCRdb passed the 5' RACE reads through MiXCR, listing each CDR3 protein once. The table shows some 710,000 distinct CDR3 sequences, with around 6% occurring only once. This clonotype has only a few counts. V was cut by 0 bases and J by 0 bases, with 15 bases left in between. The CDR3 is 17 amino acids. Looked up from germline, CDR1 is DFQATT and CDR2 is SNEGSKA (reference sequence). V usage is TRBV20-1 and J usage is TRBJ2-4; weak D call: TRBD2 (5 bases). The TCR originated in a young man in good health. Sequencing input: naive T cells sorted from blood. Here the CDR3 DNA reads TGCAGTGCTAGAGACCCGAGGGCTGGGCCAGCCAAAAACATTCAGTACTTC. It yields the protein CSARDPRAGPAKNIQYF.